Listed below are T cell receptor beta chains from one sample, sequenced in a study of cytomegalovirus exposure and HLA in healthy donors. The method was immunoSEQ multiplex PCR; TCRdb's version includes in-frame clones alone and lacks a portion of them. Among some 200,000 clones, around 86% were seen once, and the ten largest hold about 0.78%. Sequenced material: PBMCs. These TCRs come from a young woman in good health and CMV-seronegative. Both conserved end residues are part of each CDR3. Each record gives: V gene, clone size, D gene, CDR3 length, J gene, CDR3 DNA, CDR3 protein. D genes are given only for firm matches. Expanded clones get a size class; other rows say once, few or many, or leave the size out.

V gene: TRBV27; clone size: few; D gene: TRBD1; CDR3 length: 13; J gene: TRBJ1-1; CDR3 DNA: TGTGCCAGCACGGACAGGGCGTACACTGAAGCTTTCTTT; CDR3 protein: CASTDRAYTEAFF
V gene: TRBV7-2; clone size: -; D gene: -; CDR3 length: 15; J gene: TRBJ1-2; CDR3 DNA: TGTGCCAGCAGCCCTGGGGGAGGCCTGGGCTATGGCTACACCTTC; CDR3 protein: CASSPGGGLGYGYTF
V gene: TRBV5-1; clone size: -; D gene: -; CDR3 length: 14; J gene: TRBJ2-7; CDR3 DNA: TGCGCCAGCAGCCAACGGGGAAACCCCTACGAGCAGTACTTC; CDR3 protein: CASSQRGNPYEQYF
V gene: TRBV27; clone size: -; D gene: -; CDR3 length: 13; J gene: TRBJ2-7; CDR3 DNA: TGTGCCACCGGACCGGGAGCGTCCTACGAGCAGTACTTC; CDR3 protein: CATGPGASYEQYF
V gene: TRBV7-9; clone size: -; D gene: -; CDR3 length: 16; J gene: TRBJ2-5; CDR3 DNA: TGTGCCAGCAGCTCGACCGGGGACACCAACCAAGAGACCCAGTACTTC; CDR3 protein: CASSSTGDTNQETQYF
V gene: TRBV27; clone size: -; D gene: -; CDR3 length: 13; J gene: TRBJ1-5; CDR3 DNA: TGTGCCAGCAGTTCACGGGTTGGCCAGCCCCAGCATTTT; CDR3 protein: CASSSRVGQPQHF
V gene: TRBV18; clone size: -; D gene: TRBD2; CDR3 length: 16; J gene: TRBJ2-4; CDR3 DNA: TGTGCCAGCTCACCAATTGGGACTAGCGGGAAAAACATTCAGTACTTC; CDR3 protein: CASSPIGTSGKNIQYF
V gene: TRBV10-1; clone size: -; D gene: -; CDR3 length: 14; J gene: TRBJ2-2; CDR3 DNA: TGCGCCAGCAGTCGACAGTTGAACACCGGGGAGCTGTTTTTT; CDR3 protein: CASSRQLNTGELFF
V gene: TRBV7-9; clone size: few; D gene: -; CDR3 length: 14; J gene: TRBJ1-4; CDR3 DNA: TGTGCCAGCAGCTCCCCTGAGGGAGCCAACAAACTGTTTTTT; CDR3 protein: CASSSPEGANKLFF
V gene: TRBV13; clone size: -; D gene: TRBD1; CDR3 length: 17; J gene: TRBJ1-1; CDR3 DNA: TGTGCCAGCAGCTTAAGGAGGGTTGGGACAGGGGACACTGAAGCTTTCTTT; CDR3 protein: CASSLRRVGTGDTEAFF
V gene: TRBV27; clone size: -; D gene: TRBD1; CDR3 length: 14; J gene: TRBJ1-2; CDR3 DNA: TGTGCCAGCAGTTTATCTGGGGACAGGGTTGGCTACACCTTC; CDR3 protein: CASSLSGDRVGYTF
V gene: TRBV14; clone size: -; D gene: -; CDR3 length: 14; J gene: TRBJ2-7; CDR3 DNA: TGTGCCAGCGGAAAGGTCGCGGCTCCCTACGAGCAGTACTTC; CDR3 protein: CASGKVAAPYEQYF
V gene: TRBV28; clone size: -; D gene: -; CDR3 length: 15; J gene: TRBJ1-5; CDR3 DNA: TGTGCCAGCAGTATGGACAGCTATAGCAATCAGCCCCAGCATTTT; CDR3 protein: CASSMDSYSNQPQHF
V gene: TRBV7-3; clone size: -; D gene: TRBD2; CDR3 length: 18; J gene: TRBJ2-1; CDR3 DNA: TGTGCCAGCAGCTTAATGTCTACAACTAGCGGGAGAAACAATGAGCAGTTCTTC; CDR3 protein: CASSLMSTTSGRNNEQFF
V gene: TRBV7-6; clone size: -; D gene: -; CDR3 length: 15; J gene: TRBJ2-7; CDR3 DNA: TGTGCCAGCAGCTTAGCTCTGGGAGTAGGCTACGAGCAGTACTTC; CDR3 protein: CASSLALGVGYEQYF
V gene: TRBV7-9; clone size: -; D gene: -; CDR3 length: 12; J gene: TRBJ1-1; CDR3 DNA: TGTGCCAGCAGCTCCCGGGGGACTGAAGCTTTCTTT; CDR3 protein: CASSSRGTEAFF
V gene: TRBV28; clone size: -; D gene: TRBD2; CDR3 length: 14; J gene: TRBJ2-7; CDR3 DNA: TGTGCCAGCCGTGGGACTATCGGCCCCTACGAGCAGTACTTC; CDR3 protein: CASRGTIGPYEQYF
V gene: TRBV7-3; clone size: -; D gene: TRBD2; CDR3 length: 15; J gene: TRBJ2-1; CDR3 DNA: TGTGCCAGCAGCTTATCGGGAGGGACGGTCAATGAGCAGTTCTTC; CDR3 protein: CASSLSGGTVNEQFF
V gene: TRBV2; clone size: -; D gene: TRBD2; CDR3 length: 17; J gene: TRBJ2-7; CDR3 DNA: TGTGCCAGCAGTGGGGGAGGCGGGGGGGCACTCTCCTACGAGCAGTACTTC; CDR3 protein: CASSGGGGGALSYEQYF
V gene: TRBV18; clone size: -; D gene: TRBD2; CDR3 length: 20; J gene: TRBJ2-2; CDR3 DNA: TGTGCCAGCTCACCACCTAATAGCGGGGGGCCCTCCCCGAACACCGGGGAGCTGTTTTTT; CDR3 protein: CASSPPNSGGPSPNTGELFF
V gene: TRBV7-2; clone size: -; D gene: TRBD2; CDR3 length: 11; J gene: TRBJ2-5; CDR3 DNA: TGTGCCAGCATCACGGGGGGGACCCAGTACTTC; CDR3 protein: CASITGGTQYF
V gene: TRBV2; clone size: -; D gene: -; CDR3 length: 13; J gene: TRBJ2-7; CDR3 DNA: TGTGCCAGCAGTGAAGGGCATTTCTACGAGCAGTACTTC; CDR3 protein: CASSEGHFYEQYF